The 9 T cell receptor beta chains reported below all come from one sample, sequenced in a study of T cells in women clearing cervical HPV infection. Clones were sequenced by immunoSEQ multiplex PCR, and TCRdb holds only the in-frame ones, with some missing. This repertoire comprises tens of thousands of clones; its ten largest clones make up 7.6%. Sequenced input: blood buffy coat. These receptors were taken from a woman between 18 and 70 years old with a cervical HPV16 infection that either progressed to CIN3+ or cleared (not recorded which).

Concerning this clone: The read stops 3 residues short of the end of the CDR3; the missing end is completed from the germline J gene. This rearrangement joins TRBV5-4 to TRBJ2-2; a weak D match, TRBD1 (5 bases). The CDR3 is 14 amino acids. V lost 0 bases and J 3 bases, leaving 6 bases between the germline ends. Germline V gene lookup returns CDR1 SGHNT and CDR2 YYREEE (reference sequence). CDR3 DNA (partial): TGTGCCAGCAGCTTGGGACAGTACACCGGGGAG. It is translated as CASSLGQYTGE. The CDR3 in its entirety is CASSLGQYTGELFF.

CDR3 region: CASSLTWHYTDTQYF. CDR3 bases read: TGTGCCAGCAGTTTAACCTGGCATTACACAGATACG. The chain carries TRBV27 and TRBJ2-3, with no clear D. The CDR3 is cut off 3 residues early in the read; its end comes from the germline J gene. V was cut by 2 bases and J by 2 bases, with 11 bases left in between. Germline CDR1 reads MNHEY; CDR2 reads SMNVEV (reference sequence). The CDR3 sequence is 15 residues long.

Here the CDR3 reads CASSSRQGGNEQFF. The sequenced CDR3 bases are TGTGCCAGCAGCTCCCGACAGGGAGGGAATGAG. The chain couples TRBV7-3 to TRBJ2-1; perhaps D is TRBD1 or TRBD2 (7 bases each). With the read ending 3 residues before the CDR3 end, the germline J gene is used to fill in that end. V lost 4 bases to trimming and J lost 7 bases, with 14 bases between them. This CDR3 has 14 residues. CDR1 and CDR2 (germline): SGHTA, FQGTGA.

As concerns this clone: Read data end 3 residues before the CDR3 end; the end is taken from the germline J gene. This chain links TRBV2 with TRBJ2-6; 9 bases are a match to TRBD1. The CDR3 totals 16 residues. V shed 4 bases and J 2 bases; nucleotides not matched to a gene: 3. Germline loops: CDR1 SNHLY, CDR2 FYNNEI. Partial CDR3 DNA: TGTGCCAGCAGTGGACAGGGGGGGGCTGGGGCCAACGTC. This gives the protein CASSGQGGAGANV. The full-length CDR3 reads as CASSGQGGAGANVLTF.

CDR3 bases read: TGTGCCAGTGGGGCAGGGGATCAGCCC. Residues: CASGAGDQP. The CDR3 in full is CASGAGDQPQHF. V usage is TRBV19 and J usage is TRBJ1-5; TRBD1 might be the D (6 bases). The read halts 3 residues ahead of the CDR3 end, with the missing end drawn from the germline J gene. V lost 8 bases and J 5 bases, leaving 10 bases between the germline ends. Germline lookup yields CDR1 LNHDA and CDR2 SQIVND (reference sequence). The CDR3 is 12 amino acids.

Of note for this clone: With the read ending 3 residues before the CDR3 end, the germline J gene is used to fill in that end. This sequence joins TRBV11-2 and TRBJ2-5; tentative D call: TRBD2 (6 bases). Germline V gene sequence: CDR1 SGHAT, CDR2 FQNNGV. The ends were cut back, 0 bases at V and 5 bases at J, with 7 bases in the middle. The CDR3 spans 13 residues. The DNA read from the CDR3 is TGTGCCAGCAGCTTAGATGGGGGGGAGACC. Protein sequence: CASSLDGGET. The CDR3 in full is CASSLDGGETQYF.

CDR3 region: CASGTYSTDTQYF. The part of the CDR3 DNA that was read is TGTGCCAGCGGGACTTATAGCACAGATACG. J is TRBJ2-3 and V is TRBV2; D is possibly TRBD2 (6 bases). The CDR3 end lies 3 residues beyond the end of the read and is filled in from the germline J gene. The CDR3 extends over 13 amino acids. V lost 8 bases to trimming and J lost 0 bases, with 9 bases between them. The germline V gene encodes CDR1 SNHLY and CDR2 FYNNEI. The full variable domain, completed using reference TRBV2 and TRBJ2-3, is EPEVTQTPSHQVTQMGQEVILRCVPISNHLYFYWYRQILGQKVEFLVSFYNNEISEKSEIFDDQFSVERPDGSNFTLKIRSTKLEDSAMYFCASGTYSTDTQYFGPGTRLTVL.

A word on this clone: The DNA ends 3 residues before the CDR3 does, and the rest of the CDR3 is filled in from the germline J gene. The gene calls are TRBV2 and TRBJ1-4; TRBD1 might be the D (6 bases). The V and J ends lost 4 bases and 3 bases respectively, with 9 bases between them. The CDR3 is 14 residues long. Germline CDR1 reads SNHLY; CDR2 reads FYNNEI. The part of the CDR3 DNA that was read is TGTGCCAGCAGTGCAGGGGTGTCTAATGAAAAA. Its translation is CASSAGVSNEK. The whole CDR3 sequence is CASSAGVSNEKLFF.

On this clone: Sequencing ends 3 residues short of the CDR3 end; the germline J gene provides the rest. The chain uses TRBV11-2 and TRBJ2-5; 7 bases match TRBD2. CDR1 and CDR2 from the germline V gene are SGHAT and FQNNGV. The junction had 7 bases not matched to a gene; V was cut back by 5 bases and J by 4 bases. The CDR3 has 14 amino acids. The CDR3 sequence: CASSQSREGETQYF. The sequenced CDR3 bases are TGTGCCAGCAGCCAAAGCAGGGAGGGAGAGACC.